Listed below are T cell receptor beta chains from one sample, sequenced in a study of T cell changes during pregnancy in multiple sclerosis. TCRdb's table, derived via immunoSEQ multiplex PCR, lists solely in-frame clones and lacks some. This table holds tens of thousands of clones, over 90% found once. The specimen was peripheral blood, collected in the third trimester of pregnancy. Receptor source: a female donor with multiple sclerosis, enrolled in a pregnancy study. Both conserved end residues are part of each CDR3. The D gene is left open where the match is weak. Clone size is shown for a subset of rows, as once, few, many or a class of expanded clone.

>TRBD2|TRBJ2-2|-|TRBV5-1
CASSLAPSGRADTGELFF
TGCGCCAGCAGCTTGGCCCCTAGCGGGAGGGCGGACACCGGGGAGCTGTTTTTT
>TRBD2|TRBJ2-1|-|TRBV2
CASGRVYNEQFF
TGTGCCAGCGGGAGGGTTTACAATGAGCAGTTCTTC
>-|TRBJ1-1|-|TRBV7-7
CASSLGEHTEAFF
TGTGCTAGCAGCTTAGGGGAGCACACTGAAGCTTTCTTT
>TRBD2|TRBJ2-3|-|TRBV10-3
CAIRLAGGTDTQYF
TGTGCCATCCGGTTAGCGGGAGGGACAGATACGCAGTATTTT
>TRBD2|TRBJ2-1|-|TRBV5-6
CASSLGAGGGYNEQFF
TGTGCCAGCAGCTTGGGAGCGGGAGGAGGGTACAATGAGCAGTTCTTC
>-|TRBJ2-1|once|TRBV10-3
CAISLSGETQFF
TGTGCCATCAGTCTTAGCGGAGAGACGCAGTTCTTC
>TRBD2|TRBJ2-1|-|TRBV27
CASSSGLAGVIGEQFF
TGTGCCAGCAGTAGCGGACTAGCGGGAGTCATCGGTGAGCAGTTCTTC
>TRBD1|TRBJ1-3|-|TRBV5-1
CASSDLTGGTGNTIYF
TGCGCCAGCAGCGATCTAACAGGGGGAACTGGAAACACCATATATTTT
>TRBD1|TRBJ2-7|-|TRBV18
CASSQAGTGYEQYF
TGTGCCAGCTCGCAAGCCGGGACAGGGTACGAGCAGTACTTC
>TRBD1|TRBJ1-2|-|TRBV4-1
CASSQTGTGQSFSNYGYTF
TGCGCCAGCAGCCAGACCGGGACAGGACAATCGTTTTCTAACTATGGCTACACCTTC
>TRBD1|TRBJ1-5|-|TRBV9
CASSVGQGGTQPQHF
TGTGCCAGCAGCGTAGGACAGGGGGGGACTCAGCCCCAGCATTTT
>TRBD2|TRBJ2-1|-|TRBV27
CASGTSGTNEQFF
TGTGCCAGCGGGACTAGCGGGACCAATGAGCAGTTCTTC
>-|TRBJ2-2|-|TRBV19
CASSITETGELFF
TGTGCCAGTAGTATCACAGAAACCGGGGAGCTGTTTTTT
>-|TRBJ2-5|-|TRBV29-1
CSVEDDSGLRGETQYF
TGCAGCGTTGAAGACGACAGTGGCCTTAGGGGGGAGACCCAGTACTTC
>-|TRBJ1-1|-|TRBV19
CASTLRPWEGGAEAFF
TGTGCCAGTACCCTTCGGCCTTGGGAAGGAGGGGCTGAAGCTTTCTTT
>TRBD1|TRBJ2-2|-|TRBV6-6
CATDRAAGELFF
TGTGCCACGGACAGGGCTGCCGGGGAGCTGTTTTTT
>TRBD1|TRBJ2-7|-|TRBV11-2
CASSRTGSSYEQYF
TGTGCCAGCAGCCGGACAGGGAGCTCCTACGAGCAGTACTTC
>TRBD2|TRBJ2-4|-|TRBV30
CAWSVLAERDIQYF
TGTGCCTGGAGTGTGCTAGCGGAGAGGGACATTCAGTACTTC
>TRBD1|TRBJ2-7|-|TRBV27
CASSLSPRTGSAYEQYF
TGTGCCAGTAGTTTAAGCCCCCGGACAGGTAGCGCCTACGAGCAGTACTTC
>TRBD2|TRBJ2-7|-|TRBV6-1
CATPGAGGPSEQYF
TGTGCCACCCCCGGTGCGGGAGGGCCGTCCGAGCAGTACTTC
>TRBD2|TRBJ2-4|-|TRBV6-1
CASSDYGRARNIQYF
TGTGCCAGCAGTGACTACGGGAGGGCCCGAAACATTCAGTACTTC
>TRBD2|TRBJ2-7|-|TRBV7-8
CASSLGASGRKREQYF
TGTGCCAGCAGCTTAGGGGCTAGCGGGAGGAAGCGCGAGCAGTACTTC
>-|TRBJ2-3|-|TRBV14
CASSLHPGLGQYF
TGTGCCAGCAGCCTGCATCCAGGTCTGGGGCAGTATTTT
>-|TRBJ2-3|few|TRBV30
CAWSVRLEGDTQYF
TGTGCCTGGAGTGTACGTCTGGAGGGGGATACGCAGTATTTT
>-|TRBJ1-1|-|TRBV19
CASSIQVNTEAFF
TGTGCCAGTAGTATTCAGGTGAACACTGAAGCTTTCTTT
>TRBD2|TRBJ2-1|-|TRBV6-4
CASSYSAGGLYNEQFF
TGTGCCAGCAGTTACTCAGCGGGAGGGCTTTACAATGAGCAGTTCTTC
>-|TRBJ2-7|-|TRBV7-2
CASSLEPGRSYEQYF
TGTGCCAGCAGCTTAGAACCCGGTCGGTCCTACGAGCAGTACTTC
>TRBD1|TRBJ2-7|-|TRBV20-1
CSANTGVGQYF
TGCAGTGCTAACACAGGGGTTGGGCAGTACTTC